This T cell receptor (beta chain) derives from a study of blood T cell repertoires in COVID-19. Study context: Samples of COVID-19 (acute and convalescent) were obtained from the United States, Italy and Spain. PBMCs, B-cell-depleted T cells, or T cells were the source of the cDNA or gDNA that made up the material.

The assay was immunoSEQ multiplex PCR, and TCRdb's table has in-frame clones only and misses some. The top ten hold about 10% of the sample, which has over 300,000 clones, approximately 84% seen once. Germline loops: CDR1 SGHRS, CDR2 YFSETQ. Unmatched junction bases numbered 7, after V lost 0 bases and J lost 7 bases. This CDR3 comprises 15 residues. Enrollees, roughly 18 to 89 years old, lived in 24 US areas. Participants' reported clinical history set cohort assignment. The rearrangement joins TRBV5-1 to TRBJ2-1; the match to TRBD2 covers 7 bases. This receptor was obtained from a woman younger than 30 who had recovered from COVID-19. Input material: PBMCs or T cells enriched from blood (not recorded which). The CDR3 DNA follows: TGCGCCAGCAGCTTGGTTTTCGGGCGGGAGAATGAGCAGTTCTTC. It is translated as CASSLVFGRENEQFF.